Following are 27 T cell receptor beta chains from one sample sequenced in a study of blood T cell repertoires in COVID-19 (dated by TCRdb to 2018 to 2021). The library relied on the immunoSEQ multiplex PCR assay. What TCRdb holds here is the immuneACCESS table cut down to in-frame rearrangements. Part of the clones is not present; checked against another copy, under half of the missing clones reflect an unresolved V gene, and the others are unexplained. The sample yields about 230,000 clones; roughly 86% were counted once. The leading ten clones occupy 3.5% to 4% of the sample. The sample comprised PBMCs or T cells enriched from blood (not recorded which). The receptors were gathered from a woman aged 25 to 39 with acute COVID-19.

The rearrangement links TRBV11-2 to TRBJ1-3; D is uncertain. The CDR3 has 15 amino acids. Trimming removed 5 bases from V and 3 bases from J, with 14 bases in between. The V gene's germline CDR1 is SGHAT and CDR2 FQNNGV. The CDR3 sequence: CASSLTRTLGNTIYF. The CDR3 DNA reads TGTGCCAGCAGCCTCACACGGACTCTTGGAAACACCATATATTTT. Combining the CDR3 with reference TRBV11-2 and TRBJ1-3 gives the whole variable domain EAGVAQSPRYKIIEKRQSVAFWCNPISGHATLYWYQQILGQGPKLLIQFQNNGVVDDSQLPKDRFSAERLKGVDSTLKIQPAKLEDSAVYLCASSLTRTLGNTIYFGEGSWLTVV.

V gene TRBV5-1 combines with J gene TRBJ2-7, with TRBD1 matching over 7 bases. Germline assignment: CDR1 SGHRS and CDR2 YFSETQ. Trimming removed 1 base from V and 0 bases from J; junction bases left unmatched: 4. This CDR3 is 15 amino acids long. CDR3 protein: CASSLTGDLSYEQYF. The CDR3 DNA follows: TGCGCCAGCAGCTTGACAGGGGACCTCTCCTACGAGCAGTACTTC. Looking up the rest from reference TRBV5-1 and TRBJ2-7 gives the full variable domain: KAGVTQTPRYLIKTRGQQVTLSCSPISGHRSVSWYQQTPGQGLQFLFEYFSETQRNKGNFPGRFSGRQFSNSRSEMNVSTLELGDSALYLCASSLTGDLSYEQYFGPGTRLTVT.

This chain uses TRBV5-5 with TRBJ1-1, with TRBD1 identical over 7 bases. Trimming removed 4 bases from V and 5 bases from J; junction bases left unmatched: 5. CDR1 is SGHKS and CDR2 is YYEKEE in the germline V gene (reference sequence). This CDR3 has 13 residues. CDR3 protein: CASSPTGSTEAFF. The CDR3 nucleotides read TGTGCCAGCAGCCCGACAGGGTCGACTGAAGCTTTCTTT.

The chain has TRBV7-2 and TRBJ1-1; possibly TRBD1 for D (6 bases). Trimming stripped 5 bases from V and 12 bases from J, with 22 bases between. CDR3 length equals 14 residues. Germline-derived CDR1 and CDR2 are SGHTA and FQGNSA. CDR3 in amino acids: CASSQVIGQPGTFF. The CDR3 DNA sequence: TGTGCCAGCAGCCAGGTAATAGGACAGCCCGGGACTTTCTTT.

The rearrangement joins TRBV30 to TRBJ2-7, with D perhaps TRBD1 (5 bases). V was clipped by 4 bases and J by 6 bases, with 16 bases between them. The CDR3 is made up of 13 amino acids. Germline V gene sequence: CDR1 GTSNPN, CDR2 SVGIG (reference sequence). CDR3 bases: TGTGCCTGGAAAGCAGGCAGGGTGTCCGAGCAGTACTTC. Its translation: CAWKAGRVSEQYF.

CDR3 residues: CAISEQGANRGYTF. The DNA of the CDR3 is TGTGCCATCAGTGAACAGGGGGCTAATCGTGGCTACACCTTC. The chain carries TRBV10-3 and TRBJ1-2; TRBD1 agrees at 9 bases. CDR1 and CDR2 from the germline V gene are ENHRY and SYGVKD. This CDR3 comprises 14 residues. The V segment lost 3 bases and the J segment 7 bases; nucleotides outside the gene matches: 6.

This rearrangement joins TRBV7-2 to TRBJ2-2; D is perhaps TRBD1 (6 bases). Per germline, CDR1 SGHTA and CDR2 FQGNSA. Trimming left V 4 bases short and J 1 base short, with 10 bases between. The CDR3 is made up of 15 amino acids. The CDR3 nucleotides read TGTGCCAGCAGCTCTGGACAGCTGAACACCGGGGAGCTGTTTTTT. It yields the protein CASSSGQLNTGELFF. Drawing the rest from reference TRBV7-2 and TRBJ2-2, the complete variable domain is GAGVSQSPSNKVTEKGKDVELRCDPISGHTALYWYRQSLGQGLEFLIYFQGNSAPDKSGLPSDRFSAERTGGSVSTLTIQRTQQEDSAVYLCASSSGQLNTGELFFGEGSRLTVL.

This chain connects TRBV4-1 to TRBJ1-2, with 8 positions matching TRBD1. The CDR3 runs 16 residues. Germline-derived CDR1 and CDR2 are MGHRA and YSYEKL. Trimming cost V 4 bases and J 3 bases; bases outside gene matches: 10. Here the CDR3 reads CASSLSTGATHYGYTF. The CDR3 DNA reads TGCGCCAGCAGCCTTTCGACAGGGGCCACTCACTATGGCTACACCTTC.

V gene TRBV5-5 combines with J gene TRBJ2-3; 7 nucleotides align to TRBD2. The CDR3 sequence is 14 residues long. Unmatched junction bases numbered 3, after V lost 3 bases and J lost 2 bases. Germline CDR1 is SGHKS and CDR2 is YYEKEE (reference sequence). The CDR3 protein is CASSSGLYTDTQYF. The CDR3 nucleotides are TGTGCCAGCAGCTCGGGACTATACACAGATACGCAGTATTTT.

The genes are TRBV4-2 and TRBJ1-2; perhaps TRBD1 as D (6 bases). CDR1 and CDR2 (germline): LGHNA, YNFKEQ. The CDR3 is 16 amino acids. The germline V and J ends were trimmed by 4 bases and 1 base, with 16 bases remaining between them. The CDR3 is CASSLRRAGVNYGYTF. The CDR3 coding sequence is TGTGCCAGCAGCCTCCGAAGGGCAGGGGTTAACTATGGCTACACCTTC.

Only one count was recorded for this clone. The rearrangement links TRBV11-3 to TRBJ2-2; TRBD1 matches 8 bases. The V gene's germline CDR1 is SGHNT and CDR2 YENEEA. Unmatched junction bases numbered 3, after V lost 4 bases and J lost 5 bases. The CDR3 contains 14 residues. CDR3 DNA: TGTGCCAGCAGCTCCGACAGGGGAACCGGGGAGCTGTTTTTT. Protein: CASSSDRGTGELFF.

This chain joins TRBV18 and TRBJ1-1; tentative D call: TRBD1 (6 bases). CDR3 size: 16 residues. V was pared by 6 bases and J by 4 bases, with 21 bases between. Germline assignment: CDR1 KGHSH and CDR2 LQKENI. CDR3 DNA: TGTGCCAGCTCCATCAGCGGCGGGGGGCGAGGCACTGAAGCTTTCTTT. It encodes CASSISGGGRGTEAFF.

This chain uses TRBV25-1 with TRBJ2-3; TRBD2 matches at 9 bases. The CDR3 sequence is 17 residues long. Per germline, CDR1 MGHDK and CDR2 SYGVNS. Unmatched junction bases numbered 7, after V lost 1 base and J lost 2 bases. The CDR3 region has the DNA TGTGCCAGCAGTGAATCGGCTAGCGGGGCCTTCACAGATACGCAGTATTTT. This encodes CASSESASGAFTDTQYF.

The chain employs TRBV4-3 and TRBJ1-6; 9 bases map to TRBD1. This CDR3 has 18 amino acids. The germline CDR1 and CDR2 sequences are LGHNA and YSLEER. The V and J ends lost 3 bases and 0 bases, in that order; junction bases with no gene match: 6. Here the CDR3 reads CASSHAGQGSSYNSPLHF. The CDR3 DNA reads TGCGCCAGCAGCCATGCCGGACAGGGGAGCTCCTATAATTCACCCCTCCACTTT.

This clone was seen a single time. The V and J genes are TRBV10-2 and TRBJ2-5; TRBD1 is a possible D gene (5 bases). The CDR3 is 14 amino acids. Trimming removed 6 bases from V and 2 bases from J, with 13 bases in between. The germline CDR1 and CDR2 sequences are WSHSY and SAAADI. CDR3 sequence (DNA): TGCGCCAGCAGACAGGCTTCGTTACAAGAGACCCAGTACTTC. Protein product: CASRQASLQETQYF.

The chain recombines TRBV28 with TRBJ1-2, with TRBD1 matching 8 bases. This CDR3 is 14 amino acids long. The V gene end was trimmed by 7 bases and the J gene end by 5 bases; junction bases not matched to a gene: 9. Germline values: CDR1 MDHEN, CDR2 SYDVKM. The CDR3 is CASNRDRRVYGYTF. The CDR3 nucleotides are TGTGCCAGCAACCGGGACAGGAGGGTATATGGCTACACCTTC.

The J gene is TRBJ1-1, the V gene TRBV19; D possibly corresponds to TRBD1 (5 bases). CDR1 LNHDA and CDR2 SQIVND come from the germline V gene (reference sequence). This CDR3 contains 12 residues. The V gene lost 11 bases and the J gene lost 0 bases, with 10 bases spanning the gap. In nucleotides, the CDR3 is TGTGCCTCCAAACAGGTGAACACTGAAGCTTTCTTT. This codes for CASKQVNTEAFF.

The chain uses TRBV7-9 and TRBJ2-1; 7 positions match TRBD1. V lost 7 bases to trimming and J lost 4 bases; unmatched junction nucleotides: 10. The CDR3 length is 15 residues. Germline V gives CDR1 SEHNR, CDR2 FQNEAQ (reference sequence). CDR3 in DNA: TGTGCCAGCATCGCCCCCGGGACAGAGTACAATGAGCAGTTCTTC. The encoded protein is CASIAPGTEYNEQFF.

V is TRBV11-2 and J is TRBJ2-7; 9 nucleotides align to TRBD2. Germline V lookup: CDR1 SGHAT, CDR2 FQNNGV. This CDR3 region has 14 residues. The V segment lost 11 bases and the J segment 4 bases; nucleotides outside the gene matches: 12. The CDR3 sequence: CAVAGVIGGYEQYF. In nucleotides, the CDR3 is TGTGCCGTAGCGGGGGTCATAGGCGGGTACGAGCAGTACTTC.

The CDR3 region has the DNA TGTGCCAGCAGCCCCACCCCCCGGGGGGCGTCGGGCTACAATGAGCAGTTCTTC. Translation: CASSPTPRGASGYNEQFF. The chain recombines TRBV7-3 with TRBJ2-1, with D possibly TRBD2 on 7 matching bases. The germline V gene has CDR1 SGHTA and CDR2 FQGTGA. The CDR3 consists of 18 residues. V was clipped by 5 bases and J by 3 bases, with 23 bases between them.

This chain joins TRBV5-1 and TRBJ2-7, with D perhaps matching TRBD2 (5 bases). Germline CDR1 SGHRS, CDR2 YFSETQ. This CDR3 comprises 13 residues. The V end lost 4 bases, the J end lost 6 bases, and 14 bases lay between the germline ends. CDR3 DNA: TGCGCCAGCAGCCAAGCCACTAGTTCCGAGCAGTACTTC. As protein: CASSQATSSEQYF.

CDR3 in amino acids: CASRLGGGEQFF. The DNA of the CDR3 is TGTGCCAGCAGACTCGGAGGAGGTGAGCAGTTCTTC. The chain employs TRBV27 and TRBJ2-1; maybe TRBD2 (5 bases). The V and J ends lost 6 bases and 9 bases respectively, with 12 bases between them. This CDR3 spans 12 amino acids. Germline V gene lookup returns CDR1 MNHEY and CDR2 SMNVEV (reference sequence).

The chain recombines TRBV18 with TRBJ1-5; TRBD1 is a possible D gene (5 bases). The length of the CDR3 is 12 residues. V was shortened by 4 bases and J by 7 bases, with 8 bases between the two germline ends. The germline V gene has CDR1 KGHSH and CDR2 LQKENI. The CDR3 DNA reads TGTGCCAGCTCACTAGGGGCACAGCCCCAGCATTTT. It is translated as CASSLGAQPQHF.

This clone has more than one count but fewer than ten. The rearrangement uses TRBV29-1 and TRBJ1-2; D is uncertain. This CDR3 comprises 11 residues. V lost 7 bases to trimming and J lost 3 bases, with 9 bases between them. Germline V gene sequence: CDR1 SQVTM, CDR2 ANQGSEA. CDR3 loop: CSGGLDYGYTF. The CDR3 nucleotides read TGCAGCGGCGGTTTGGACTATGGCTACACCTTC.

The rearrangement links TRBV10-1 to TRBJ1-3; 9 positions agree with TRBD1. The ends lost 3 bases at V and 2 bases at J; junction bases unmatched: 8. Germline V gene data show CDR1 as WNHNN and CDR2 as SYGVQD (reference sequence). The CDR3 sequence is 17 residues long. The CDR3: CASSDPTGGVPGNTIYF. As DNA, the CDR3 is TGCGCCAGCAGTGACCCCACAGGGGGCGTCCCTGGAAACACCATATATTTT.

The chain is built from TRBV24-1 and TRBJ2-3; TRBD2 agrees at 14 bases. The CDR3 totals 18 residues. Germline V gene data show CDR1 as KGHDR and CDR2 as SFDVKD. Unmatched junction bases numbered 8, after V lost 3 bases and J lost 4 bases. The CDR3 is CATSDPGTSGGWADTQYF. DNA for the CDR3: TGTGCCACCAGTGATCCCGGGACTAGCGGGGGTTGGGCAGATACGCAGTATTTT.

The CDR3 nucleotides read TGCGCCAGCAGCTTGGGAGGGACAAAGAACACTGAAGCTTTCTTT. Its translation is CASSLGGTKNTEAFF. The chain combines TRBV5-1 with TRBJ1-1; the D gene is possibly TRBD1 (6 bases). V dropped 0 bases and J dropped 1 base, with 10 bases sitting between them. Germline values: CDR1 SGHRS, CDR2 YFSETQ. This CDR3 contains 15 residues. Drawing the rest from reference TRBV5-1 and TRBJ1-1, the complete variable domain is KAGVTQTPRYLIKTRGQQVTLSCSPISGHRSVSWYQQTPGQGLQFLFEYFSETQRNKGNFPGRFSGRQFSNSRSEMNVSTLELGDSALYLCASSLGGTKNTEAFFGQGTRLTVV.